This T cell receptor beta chain appears in the sequencing data of a study of response to subunit inactivated influenza vaccine. Study outcomes and limitations: T cells newly recruited by each seasonal influenza vaccination are few, the authors suggested.

CDR1 and CDR2 from the germline V gene are SEHNR and FQNEAQ (reference sequence). This CDR3 spans 13 amino acids. The V end was cut by 4 bases, the J end by 3 bases, with 6 bases between. TCRdb re-called the RT-PCR reads with MiXCR, one entry per CDR3 protein. The sample has 490,000 or so distinct CDR3 sequences, under 9% seen once. At least ten counts were recorded for this clonotype. Antigen unknown. This specimen was PBMCs from blood, taken around 25 months after vaccination. The chain links TRBV7-9 to TRBJ2-2; no firm D call. This TCR derives from a man aged 50-75 years who received an inactivated influenza vaccine. CDR3 in amino acids: CASSSQDTGELFF. For the CDR3, the DNA is TGTGCCAGCAGCTCACAAGACACCGGGGAGCTGTTTTTT. Full variable domain (rest looked up from reference TRBV7-9 and TRBJ2-2): DTGVSQNPRHKITKRGQNVTFRCDPISEHNRLYWYRQTLGQGPEFLTYFQNEAQLEKSRLLSDRFSAERPKGSFSTLEIQRTEQGDSAMYLCASSSQDTGELFFGEGSRLTVL.